This is a list of T cell receptor beta chains from one sample in a study of cytomegalovirus exposure and HLA in healthy donors. Clones were read by immunoSEQ multiplex PCR, and TCRdb kept only the in-frame ones, dropping some. Among under 300,000 clones listed, about 86% were seen once. Source material: PBMCs. All receptors come from a woman aged 60 to 75 in good health and CMV-seropositive. Both conserved end residues are part of each CDR3. D genes are given only for firm matches. For some rows the clone size is stated as once, few or many, or as a class when expanded; others skip it.

v_call	clone_size	d_call	j_call	cdr3_nt	cdr3_aa
TRBV7-3	NA	TRBD1	TRBJ2-5	TGTGCCAGCAGCTTAATGGGACAGGGGAGCCAGACCCAGTACTTC	CASSLMGQGSQTQYF
TRBV27	NA	TRBD2	TRBJ2-7	TGTGCCAGCAGTTTAACTAGCGGGAGTAGGTACGAGCAGTACTTC	CASSLTSGSRYEQYF
TRBV7-8	NA	TRBD1	TRBJ1-1	TGTGCCAGCAGCGGAGGGGGCGCGCAGAAAGCTTTCTTT	CASSGGGAQKAFF
TRBV29-1	once	TRBD2	TRBJ2-1	TGCAGCGTTGAAGGAGCGGGAGGGAATGAGCAGTTCTTC	CSVEGAGGNEQFF
TRBV28	NA	NA	TRBJ1-1	TGTGCCAGCCGTTACGGCGGAGGCACTGAAGCTTTCTTT	CASRYGGGTEAFF
TRBV18	NA	TRBD2	TRBJ2-1	TGTGCCAGCTCACCTTCGGGAACTAGCGGGAGAGCCAATGAGCAGTTCTTC	CASSPSGTSGRANEQFF
TRBV4-2	NA	NA	TRBJ2-1	TGTGCCAGCAGCCAAGGCCCCAGGCGGGATGAGGCCTACAATGAGCAGTTCTTC	CASSQGPRRDEAYNEQFF
TRBV15	NA	NA	TRBJ1-5	TGTGCCACCAGCAGAGATGGGGGGGGGATGAGGGATCAGCCCCAGCATTTT	CATSRDGGGMRDQPQHF
TRBV4-1	once	TRBD2	TRBJ2-5	TGCGCCAGCAGCCAAGATCTAGCGGGAGGGCGGTTGACCCAGTACTTC	CASSQDLAGGRLTQYF
TRBV5-4	NA	TRBD2	TRBJ2-3	TGTGCCAGCAGCTTGGGACTAGCGGGAGACAATACGCAGTATTTT	CASSLGLAGDNTQYF
TRBV6-1	NA	NA	TRBJ2-3	TGTGCCAGCAGTAACTTGCGCACAGATACGCAGTATTTT	CASSNLRTDTQYF
TRBV18	few	TRBD2	TRBJ2-1	TGTGCCAGCTCAAGACTAGCGGGAGATTTGTCCTACAATGAGCAGTTCTTC	CASSRLAGDLSYNEQFF
TRBV5-1	NA	NA	TRBJ1-5	TGCGCCAGCAGACAGGTCCCGGGCAATCAGCCCCAGCATTTT	CASRQVPGNQPQHF